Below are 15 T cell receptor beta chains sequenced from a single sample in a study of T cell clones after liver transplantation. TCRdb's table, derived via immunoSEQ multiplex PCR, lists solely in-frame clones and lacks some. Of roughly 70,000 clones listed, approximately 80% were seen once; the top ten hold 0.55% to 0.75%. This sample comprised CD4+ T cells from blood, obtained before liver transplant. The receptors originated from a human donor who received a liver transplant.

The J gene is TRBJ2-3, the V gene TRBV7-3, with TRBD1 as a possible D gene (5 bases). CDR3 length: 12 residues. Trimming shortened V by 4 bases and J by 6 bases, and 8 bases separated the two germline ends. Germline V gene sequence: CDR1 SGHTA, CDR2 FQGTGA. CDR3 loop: CASSSGADTQYF. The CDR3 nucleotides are TGTGCCAGCAGCTCTGGGGCGGATACGCAGTATTTT.

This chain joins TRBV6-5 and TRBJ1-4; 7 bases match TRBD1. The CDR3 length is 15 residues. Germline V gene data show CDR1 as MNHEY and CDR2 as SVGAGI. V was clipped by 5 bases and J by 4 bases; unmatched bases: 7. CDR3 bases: TGTGCCAGCAGTCCAAGACAGGGACGTAATGAAAAACTGTTTTTT. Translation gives CASSPRQGRNEKLFF.

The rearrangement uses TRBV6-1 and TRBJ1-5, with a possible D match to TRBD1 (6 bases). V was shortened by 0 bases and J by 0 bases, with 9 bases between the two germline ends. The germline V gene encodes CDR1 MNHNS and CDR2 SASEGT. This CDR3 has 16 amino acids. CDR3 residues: CASSEAGGHSNQPQHF. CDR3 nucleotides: TGTGCCAGCAGTGAAGCGGGGGGACATAGCAATCAGCCCCAGCATTTT.

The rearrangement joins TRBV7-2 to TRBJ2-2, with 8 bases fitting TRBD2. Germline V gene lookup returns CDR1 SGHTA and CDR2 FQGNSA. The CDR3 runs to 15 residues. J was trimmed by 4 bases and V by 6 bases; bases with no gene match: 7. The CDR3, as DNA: TGTGCCAGCAGTCCAACTAGCGGAGCCACCGGGGAGCTGTTTTTT. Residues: CASSPTSGATGELFF.

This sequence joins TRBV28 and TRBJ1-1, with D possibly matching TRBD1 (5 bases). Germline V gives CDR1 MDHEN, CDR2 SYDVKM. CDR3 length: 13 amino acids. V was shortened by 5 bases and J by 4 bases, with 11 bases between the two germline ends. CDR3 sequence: CASSEFRGTEAFF. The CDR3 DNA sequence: TGTGCCAGCAGTGAATTTAGGGGCACTGAAGCTTTCTTT. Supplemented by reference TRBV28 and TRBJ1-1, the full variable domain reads DVKVTQSSRYLVKRTGEKVFLECVQDMDHENMFWYRQDPGLGLRLIYFSYDVKMKEKGDIPEGYSVSREKKERFSLILESASTNQTSMYLCASSEFRGTEAFFGQGTRLTVV.

The CDR3 nucleotides read TGTGCCAGCAGCTGGACAGGGACTGGGGCCAACGTCCTGACTTTC. Protein product: CASSWTGTGANVLTF. The genes are TRBV7-2 and TRBJ2-6; 8 bases are a match to TRBD1. Trimming removed 4 bases from V and 2 bases from J; junction bases left unmatched: 1. The CDR3 extends over 15 amino acids. Germline assignment: CDR1 SGHTA and CDR2 FQGNSA.

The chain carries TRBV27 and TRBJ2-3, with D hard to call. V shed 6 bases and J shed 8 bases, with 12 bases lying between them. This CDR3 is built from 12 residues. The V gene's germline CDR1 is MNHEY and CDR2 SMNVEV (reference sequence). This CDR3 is CASSGTMGTQYF. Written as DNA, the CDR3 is TGTGCCAGCAGCGGAACCATGGGTACGCAGTATTTT.

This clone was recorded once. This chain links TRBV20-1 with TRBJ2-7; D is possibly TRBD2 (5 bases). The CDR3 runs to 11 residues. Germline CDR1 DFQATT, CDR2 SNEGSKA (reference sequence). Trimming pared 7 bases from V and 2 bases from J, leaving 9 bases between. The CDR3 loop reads CSGRSPYEQYF. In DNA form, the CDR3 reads TGCAGTGGGAGGTCCCCCTACGAGCAGTACTTC.

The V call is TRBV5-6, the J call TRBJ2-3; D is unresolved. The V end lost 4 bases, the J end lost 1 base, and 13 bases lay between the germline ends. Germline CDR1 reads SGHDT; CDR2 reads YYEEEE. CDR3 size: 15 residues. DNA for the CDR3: TGTGCCAGCAGCCCAACAGTGAGCCGCACAGATACGCAGTATTTT. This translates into CASSPTVSRTDTQYF.

CDR3 residues: CASSPNRAGRTGELFF. The CDR3 region has the DNA TGTGCCAGCAGCCCCAACAGGGCGGGAAGGACCGGGGAGCTGTTTTTT. The gene calls are TRBV7-9 and TRBJ2-2; either TRBD1 or TRBD2 may supply D (6 bases each). The CDR3 runs 16 residues. V was shortened by 5 bases and J by 5 bases, with 18 bases between the two germline ends. Germline assignment: CDR1 SEHNR and CDR2 FQNEAQ (reference sequence).

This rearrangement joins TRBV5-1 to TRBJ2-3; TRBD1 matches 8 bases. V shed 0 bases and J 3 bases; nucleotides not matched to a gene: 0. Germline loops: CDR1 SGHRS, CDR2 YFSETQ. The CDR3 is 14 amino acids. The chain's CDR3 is CASSLDRGTDTQYF. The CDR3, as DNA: TGCGCCAGCAGCTTGGACAGGGGGACAGATACGCAGTATTTT.

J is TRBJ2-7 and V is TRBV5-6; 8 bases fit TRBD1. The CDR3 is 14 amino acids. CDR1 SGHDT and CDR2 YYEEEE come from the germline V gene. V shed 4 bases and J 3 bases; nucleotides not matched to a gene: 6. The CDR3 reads CASSPLDRGYEQYF. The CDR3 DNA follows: TGTGCCAGCAGCCCACTAGACAGGGGCTACGAGCAGTACTTC.

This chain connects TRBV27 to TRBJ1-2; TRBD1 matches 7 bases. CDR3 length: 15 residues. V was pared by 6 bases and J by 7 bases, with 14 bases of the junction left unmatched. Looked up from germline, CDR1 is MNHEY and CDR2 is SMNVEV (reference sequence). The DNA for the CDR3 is TGTGCCAGCAGCCCAACGCCGGACAGGCCTAGTGGCTACACCTTC. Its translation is CASSPTPDRPSGYTF.

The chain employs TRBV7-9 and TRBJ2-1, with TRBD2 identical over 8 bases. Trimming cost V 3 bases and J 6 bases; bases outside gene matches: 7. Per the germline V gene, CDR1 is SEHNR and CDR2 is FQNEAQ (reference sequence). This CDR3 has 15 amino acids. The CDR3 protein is CASSFDGRATNEQFF. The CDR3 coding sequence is TGTGCCAGCAGCTTTGACGGGAGGGCGACCAATGAGCAGTTCTTC.

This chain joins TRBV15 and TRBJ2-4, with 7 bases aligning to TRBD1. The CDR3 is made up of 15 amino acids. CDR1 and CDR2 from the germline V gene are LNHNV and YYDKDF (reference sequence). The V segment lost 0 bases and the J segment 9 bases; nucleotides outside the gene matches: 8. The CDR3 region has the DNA TGTGCCACCAGCAGAGATAGGAACAGGGGTGTCATTCAGTACTTC. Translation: CATSRDRNRGVIQYF.